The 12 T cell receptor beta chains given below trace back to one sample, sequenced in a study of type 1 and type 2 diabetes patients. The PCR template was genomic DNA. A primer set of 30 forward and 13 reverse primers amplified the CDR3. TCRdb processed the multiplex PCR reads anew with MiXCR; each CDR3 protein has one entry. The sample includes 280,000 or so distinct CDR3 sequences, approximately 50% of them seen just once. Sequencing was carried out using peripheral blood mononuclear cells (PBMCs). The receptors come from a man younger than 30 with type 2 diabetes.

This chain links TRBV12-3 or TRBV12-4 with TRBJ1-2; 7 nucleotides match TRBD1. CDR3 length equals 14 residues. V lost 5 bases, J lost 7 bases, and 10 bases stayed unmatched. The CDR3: CASSPSTGLGGYTF. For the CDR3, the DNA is TGTGCCAGCAGTCCCTCGACAGGGTTGGGTGGCTACACCTTC.

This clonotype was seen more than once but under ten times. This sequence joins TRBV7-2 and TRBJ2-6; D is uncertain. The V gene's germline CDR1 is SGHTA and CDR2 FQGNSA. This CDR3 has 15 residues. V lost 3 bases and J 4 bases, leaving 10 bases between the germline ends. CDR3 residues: CASSFSASGANVLTF. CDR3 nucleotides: TGTGCCAGCAGCTTTTCTGCTTCAGGGGCCAACGTCCTGACTTTC.

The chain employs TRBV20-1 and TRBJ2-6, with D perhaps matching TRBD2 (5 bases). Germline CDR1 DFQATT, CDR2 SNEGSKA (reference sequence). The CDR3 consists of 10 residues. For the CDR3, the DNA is TGCATGAGGGAGGCCAACGTCCTGACTTTC. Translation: CMREANVLTF.

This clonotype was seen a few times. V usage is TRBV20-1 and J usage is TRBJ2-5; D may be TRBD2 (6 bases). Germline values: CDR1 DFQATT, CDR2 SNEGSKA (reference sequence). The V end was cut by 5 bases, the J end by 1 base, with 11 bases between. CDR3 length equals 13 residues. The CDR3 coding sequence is TGCAGTGCTTCCCGGGGGAGCCAAGAGACCCAGTACTTC. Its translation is CSASRGSQETQYF.

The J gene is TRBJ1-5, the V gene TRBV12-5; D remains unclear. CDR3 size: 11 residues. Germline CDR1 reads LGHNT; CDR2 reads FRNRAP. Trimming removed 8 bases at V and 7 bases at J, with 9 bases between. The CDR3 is CASLGSQPQHF. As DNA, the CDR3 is TGTGCTAGTCTTGGTTCCCAGCCCCAGCATTTT.

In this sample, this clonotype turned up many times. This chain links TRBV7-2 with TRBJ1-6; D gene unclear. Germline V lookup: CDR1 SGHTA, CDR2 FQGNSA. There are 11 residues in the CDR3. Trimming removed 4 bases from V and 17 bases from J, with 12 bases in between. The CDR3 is CASSSGPAFHF. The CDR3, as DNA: TGTGCCAGCAGCTCGGGCCCAGCCTTCCACTTT.

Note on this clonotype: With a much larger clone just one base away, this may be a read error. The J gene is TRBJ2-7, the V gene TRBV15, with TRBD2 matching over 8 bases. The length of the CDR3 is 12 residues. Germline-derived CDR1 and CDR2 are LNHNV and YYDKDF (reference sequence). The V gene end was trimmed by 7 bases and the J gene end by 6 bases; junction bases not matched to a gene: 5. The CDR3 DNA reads TGTGCCACCAAGGCGGGGGGATCCGAGCAGTACTTC. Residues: CATKAGGSEQYF.

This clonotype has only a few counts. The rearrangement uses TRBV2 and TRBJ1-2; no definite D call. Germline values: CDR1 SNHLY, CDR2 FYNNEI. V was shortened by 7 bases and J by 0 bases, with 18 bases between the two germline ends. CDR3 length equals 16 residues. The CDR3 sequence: CASISWRRKANYGYTF. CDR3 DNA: TGTGCCAGCATTTCATGGAGGCGGAAGGCTAACTATGGCTACACCTTC.

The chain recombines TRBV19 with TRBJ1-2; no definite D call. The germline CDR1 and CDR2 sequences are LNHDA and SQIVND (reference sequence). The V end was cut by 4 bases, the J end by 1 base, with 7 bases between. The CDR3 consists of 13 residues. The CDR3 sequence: CASSTDLNYGYTF. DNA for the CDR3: TGTGCCAGTAGTACGGACCTTAACTATGGCTACACCTTC.

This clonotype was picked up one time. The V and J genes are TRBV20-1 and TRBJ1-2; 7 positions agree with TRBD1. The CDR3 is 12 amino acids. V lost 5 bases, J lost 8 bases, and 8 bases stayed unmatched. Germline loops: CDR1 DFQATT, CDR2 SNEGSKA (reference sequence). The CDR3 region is CSASYDREGYTF. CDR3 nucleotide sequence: TGCAGTGCTTCATACGACAGGGAAGGCTACACCTTC.

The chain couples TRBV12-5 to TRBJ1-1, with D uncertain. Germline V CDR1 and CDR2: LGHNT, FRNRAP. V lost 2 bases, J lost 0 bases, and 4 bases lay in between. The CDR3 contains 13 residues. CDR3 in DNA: TGTGCTAGTGGTTTGACAGTGAACACTGAAGCTTTCTTT. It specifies CASGLTVNTEAFF.

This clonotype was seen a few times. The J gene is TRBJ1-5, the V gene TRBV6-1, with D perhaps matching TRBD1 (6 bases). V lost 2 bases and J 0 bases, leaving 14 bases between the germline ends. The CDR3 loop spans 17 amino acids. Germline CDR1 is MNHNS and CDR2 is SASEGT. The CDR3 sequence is CASSERLRQASNQPQHF. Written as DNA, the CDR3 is TGTGCCAGCAGTGAACGACTCCGACAGGCTAGCAATCAGCCCCAGCATTTT.